The following is a T cell receptor (beta chain) sequence with its context. Its specificity is not known. TCRdb processed the 5' RACE reads anew with MiXCR; each CDR3 protein has one entry. The sample has 200,000 or so distinct CDR3 sequences; around 6.8% are singletons. The sample comes from a study of identical twins. V lost 5 bases to trimming and J lost 6 bases; unmatched junction nucleotides: 9. The CDR3 consists of 16 residues. The germline V gene encodes CDR1 SEHNR and CDR2 FQNEAQ (reference sequence). Regarding the study as a whole: Out-of-frame sharing of TCR alpha in monozygotic twins was underestimated by models.

These data were likewise used in another study, on yellow fever vaccine responses in identical twins.

This receptor was identified in a woman under 30 in good health. The sample comprised memory (CD45RO+) T cells sorted from blood. The chain recombines TRBV7-9 with TRBJ2-1; TRBD2 aligns across 11 bases. The CDR3 here is CASSPDSGGAVNEQFF. The CDR3 nucleotides read TGTGCCAGCAGCCCAGATAGCGGGGGGGCTGTCAATGAGCAGTTCTTC.